The clone carrying this T cell receptor beta chain was observed a handful of times. Distinct nucleotide sequences in the sample also encode this CDR3. Generated by immunoSEQ multiplex PCR, the TCRdb table keeps only in-frame clones and is missing some. Of roughly 250,000 clones in the sample, about 86% were seen once. The data derive from a study of blood T cell repertoires in COVID-19. The receptor was isolated from a woman of 80 years or more with acute or convalescent COVID-19. Input material: peripheral blood.

The CDR3 DNA sequence: TGTGCCAGCAGCGCCGGGGGGGCCAGCAATCAGCCCCAGCATTTT. Translated, it gives CASSAGGASNQPQHF. The J gene is TRBJ1-5, the V gene TRBV2; D perhaps matches TRBD1 (6 bases). Deletions cut 6 bases from V and 1 base from J, with 13 bases between. The germline CDR1 and CDR2 sequences are SNHLY and FYNNEI. This CDR3 comprises 15 residues.